The T cell receptor beta chain described here comes from a study of cytomegalovirus exposure and HLA in healthy donors. Study in general: An earlier analysis found 95 million to 140 million unique TCR beta sequences from around 180 million T cells.

Germline CDR1 SGHAT, CDR2 FQNNGV. The CDR3 runs to 14 residues. V lost 1 base and J lost 2, with 9 bases in between. In the PCR, 60 Vbeta and 13 Jbeta primers were used. TCRdb's table, derived via immunoSEQ multiplex PCR, lists solely in-frame clones and lacks some. The sample holds about 60,000 clones; about 73% are singletons and the top ten take approximately 19%. Material: PBMCs. The TCR originated in a woman in her sixties in good health and CMV-seropositive. The V gene is TRBV11-2, the J gene TRBJ2-7; D may be TRBD1 (6 bases). The CDR3 DNA follows: TGTGCCAGCAGCTTAGGGACAGTCCCCTACGAGCAGTACTTC. It encodes CASSLGTVPYEQYF.